This TCR beta chain was documented in a study of T cell responses to AZD1222 COVID-19 vaccine. The V end was cut by 0 bases, the J end by 4 bases, with 6 bases between. The germline V gene has CDR1 LGHDT and CDR2 YNNKEL (reference sequence). The CDR3 is 14 amino acids. Comments on this clone: The antigen remains unidentified.

Findings of the study overall: Repertoire sampling happened only post peak T cell response. The donors showed a predominance of white British ancestry and of females, with possible underestimation of clonal diversity. Vaccine-associated CD4 TCRs ranged over spike, dominating at 160-218 and 743-854.

The protocol was immunoSEQ multiplex PCR, while the TCRdb copy is restricted to in-frame clones and leaves out a portion. The table has 100,000 to 150,000 clones, 75% to 95% seen once. The receptor was isolated from an adult who received the AZD1222 COVID-19 vaccine. The V call is TRBV3-1 (or the pseudogene TRBV3-2), the J call TRBJ2-2; the D is unclear. The material sequenced was peripheral blood, taken 28 days after the second AZD1222 dose. CDR3 nucleotides: TGTGCCAGCAGCCAAGAATGGTCCACCGGGGAGCTGTTTTTT. Residues: CASSQEWSTGELFF.